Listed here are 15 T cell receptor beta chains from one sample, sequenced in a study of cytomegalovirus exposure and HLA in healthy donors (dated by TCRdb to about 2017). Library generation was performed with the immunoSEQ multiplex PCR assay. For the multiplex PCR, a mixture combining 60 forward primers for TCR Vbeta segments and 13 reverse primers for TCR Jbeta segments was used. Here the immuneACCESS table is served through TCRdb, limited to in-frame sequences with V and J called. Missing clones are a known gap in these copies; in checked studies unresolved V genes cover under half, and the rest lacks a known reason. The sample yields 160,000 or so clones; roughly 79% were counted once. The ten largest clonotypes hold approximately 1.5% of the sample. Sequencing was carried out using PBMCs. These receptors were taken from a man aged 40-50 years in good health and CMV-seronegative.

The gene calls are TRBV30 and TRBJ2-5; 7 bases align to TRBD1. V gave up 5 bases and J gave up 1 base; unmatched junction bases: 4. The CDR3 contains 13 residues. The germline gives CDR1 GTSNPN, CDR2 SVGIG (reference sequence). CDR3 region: CAWVGTAQETQYF. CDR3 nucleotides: TGTGCCTGGGTCGGGACAGCCCAAGAGACCCAGTACTTC.

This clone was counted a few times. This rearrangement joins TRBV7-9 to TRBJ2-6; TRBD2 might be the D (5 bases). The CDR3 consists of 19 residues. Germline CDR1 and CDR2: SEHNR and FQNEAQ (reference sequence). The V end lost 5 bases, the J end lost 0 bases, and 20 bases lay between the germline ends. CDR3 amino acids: CASSTKMDGGSSGANVLTF. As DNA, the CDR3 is TGTGCCAGCAGCACTAAAATGGACGGAGGAAGCTCTGGGGCCAACGTCCTGACTTTC. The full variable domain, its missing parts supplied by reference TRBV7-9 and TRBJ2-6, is DTGVSQNPRHKITKRGQNVTFRCDPISEHNRLYWYRQTLGQGPEFLTYFQNEAQLEKSRLLSDRFSAERPKGSFSTLEIQRTEQGDSAMYLCASSTKMDGGSSGANVLTFGAGSRLTVL.

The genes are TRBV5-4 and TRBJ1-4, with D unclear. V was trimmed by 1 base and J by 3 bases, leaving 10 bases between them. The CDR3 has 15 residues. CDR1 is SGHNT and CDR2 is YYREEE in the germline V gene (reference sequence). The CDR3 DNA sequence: TGTGCCAGCAGCTTGTTTAGGGAGGCTAATGAAAAACTGTTTTTT. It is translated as CASSLFREANEKLFF.

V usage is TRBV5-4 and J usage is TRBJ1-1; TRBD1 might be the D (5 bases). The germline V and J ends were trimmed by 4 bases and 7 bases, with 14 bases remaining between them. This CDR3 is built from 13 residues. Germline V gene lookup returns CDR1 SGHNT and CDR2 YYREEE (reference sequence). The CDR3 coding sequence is TGTGCCAGCAGCCCCGAGGAGGGGCTTGAAGCTTTCTTT. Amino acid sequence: CASSPEEGLEAFF.

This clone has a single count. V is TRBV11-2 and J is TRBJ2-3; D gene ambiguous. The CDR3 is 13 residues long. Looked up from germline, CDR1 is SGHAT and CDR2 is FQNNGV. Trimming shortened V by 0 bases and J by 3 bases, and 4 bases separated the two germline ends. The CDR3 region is CASSLERTDTQYF. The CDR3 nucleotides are TGTGCCAGCAGCTTAGAGAGGACAGATACGCAGTATTTT.

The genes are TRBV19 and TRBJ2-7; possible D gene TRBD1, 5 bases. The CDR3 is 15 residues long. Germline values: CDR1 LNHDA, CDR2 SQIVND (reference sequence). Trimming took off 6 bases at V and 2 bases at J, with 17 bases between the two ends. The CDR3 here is CASRGQGFGAYEQYF. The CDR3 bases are TGTGCCAGTAGAGGCCAGGGTTTTGGGGCCTACGAGCAGTACTTC.

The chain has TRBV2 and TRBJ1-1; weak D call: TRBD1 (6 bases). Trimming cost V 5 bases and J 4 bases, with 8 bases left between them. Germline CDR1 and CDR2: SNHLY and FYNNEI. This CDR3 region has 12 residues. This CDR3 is CASSWGPTEAFF. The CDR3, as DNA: TGTGCCAGCAGTTGGGGGCCCACTGAAGCTTTCTTT.

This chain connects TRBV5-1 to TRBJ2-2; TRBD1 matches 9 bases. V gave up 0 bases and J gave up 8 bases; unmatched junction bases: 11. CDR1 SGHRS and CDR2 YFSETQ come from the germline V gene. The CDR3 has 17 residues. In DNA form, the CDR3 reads TGCGCCAGCAGCTTGGCGGGACAGGGAAGTGGAGGTGGGGAGCTGTTTTTT. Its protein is CASSLAGQGSGGGELFF.

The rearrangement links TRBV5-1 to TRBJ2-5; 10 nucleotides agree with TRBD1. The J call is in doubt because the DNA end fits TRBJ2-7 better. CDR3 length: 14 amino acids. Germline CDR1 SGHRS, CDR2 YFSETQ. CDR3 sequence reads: CASSQQTGGNEQYF. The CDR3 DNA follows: TGCGCCAGCAGCCAACAGACAGGGGGCAACGAGCAGTACTTC.

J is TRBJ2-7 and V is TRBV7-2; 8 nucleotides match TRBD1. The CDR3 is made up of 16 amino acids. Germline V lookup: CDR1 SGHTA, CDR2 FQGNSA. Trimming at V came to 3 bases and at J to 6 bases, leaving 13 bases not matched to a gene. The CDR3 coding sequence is TGTGCCAGCAGCTTCACACAGGGGGTAGGGAGCGGCGAGCAGTACTTC. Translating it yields CASSFTQGVGSGEQYF.

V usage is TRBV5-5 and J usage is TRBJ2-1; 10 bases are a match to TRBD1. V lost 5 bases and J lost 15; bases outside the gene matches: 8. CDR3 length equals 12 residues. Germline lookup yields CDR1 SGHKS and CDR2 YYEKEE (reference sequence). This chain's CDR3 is CASSLPGTGAFF. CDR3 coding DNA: TGTGCCAGCAGTCTACCCGGGACAGGGGCGTTCTTC.

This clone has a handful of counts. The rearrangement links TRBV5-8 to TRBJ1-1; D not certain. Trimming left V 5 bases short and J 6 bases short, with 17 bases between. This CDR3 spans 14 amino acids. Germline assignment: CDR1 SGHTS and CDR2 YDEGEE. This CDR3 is CASRLTRGTAEAFF. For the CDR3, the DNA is TGTGCCAGCAGGCTCACCCGGGGAACGGCTGAAGCTTTCTTT.

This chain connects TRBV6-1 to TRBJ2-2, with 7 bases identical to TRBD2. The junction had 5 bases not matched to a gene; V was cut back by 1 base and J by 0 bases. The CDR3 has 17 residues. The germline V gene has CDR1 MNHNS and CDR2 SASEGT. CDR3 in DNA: TGTGCCAGCAGTGAAGGGCCTAGCGGAGCGAACACCGGGGAGCTGTTTTTT. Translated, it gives CASSEGPSGANTGELFF.

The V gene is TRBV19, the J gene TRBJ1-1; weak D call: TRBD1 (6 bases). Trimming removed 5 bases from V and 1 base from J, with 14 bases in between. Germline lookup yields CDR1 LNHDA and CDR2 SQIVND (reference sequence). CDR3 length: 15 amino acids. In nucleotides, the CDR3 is TGTGCCAGTAGTGCCCTAAGGGGGGGGAACACTGAAGCTTTCTTT. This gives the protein CASSALRGGNTEAFF.

CDR3 DNA sequence: TGTGCCAGCAGCTCAACAGGACAGGGCCTAGGGACCCAGTACTTC. It codes for CASSSTGQGLGTQYF. The V call is TRBV7-9, the J call TRBJ2-5; 8 positions match TRBD1. From germline, CDR1 is SEHNR and CDR2 FQNEAQ (reference sequence). The CDR3 covers 15 residues. V gave up 4 bases and J gave up 7 bases; unmatched junction bases: 11.